A selection of T cell receptor beta chains follows, all from one sample in a study of blood T cell repertoires in COVID-19. Produced via immunoSEQ multiplex PCR; TCRdb's table is partial and in-frame only. The sample holds approximately 94,000 clones; roughly 79% are singletons and the top ten take 9.5% to 13%. Specimen: peripheral blood. Receptors originate from a woman between 70 and 85 years old with acute or convalescent COVID-19. Both conserved end residues are part of each CDR3. The order of the fields is V gene, J gene, clone size, D gene, CDR3 DNA, CDR3 protein. A D gene is named only where the DNA matches it firmly. Not every row has a clone size; where given, it reads once, few, many or a size class.

TRBV27,TRBJ2-7,-,-,TGTGCCAGCAGTTTATGGGGGGTAGGGGAGCAGTACTTC,CASSLWGVGEQYF
TRBV4-3,TRBJ1-4,-,-,TGCGCCGGGTCGCGGGGGAGAGGTGAAAAACTGTTTTTT,CAGSRGRGEKLFF
TRBV28,TRBJ2-3,-,-,TGTGCCAGCGCCATTGGGGCGACAGCCTCCACAGATACGCAGTATTTT,CASAIGATASTDTQYF
TRBV11-2,TRBJ1-1,-,-,TGTGCCAGCAGCTTAGATCTGCGGAACACTGAAGCTTTCTTT,CASSLDLRNTEAFF
TRBV19,TRBJ1-2,-,-,TGTGCCAGTAGTATGTTCAACAGCTTCTATGGCTACACCTTC,CASSMFNSFYGYTF
TRBV10-2,TRBJ1-2,-,-,TGCGCCAGCAGTGACCGGCTACAGGCTGTTGGCTACACCTTC,CASSDRLQAVGYTF
TRBV19,TRBJ1-6,-,-,TGTGCCAGTAGTTCTTCCTTCCAGGGCTCACCCCTCCACTTT,CASSSSFQGSPLHF
TRBV3-1/TRBV3-2,TRBJ2-5,-,-,TGTGCCAGCCGGGGAGGGGGGGAGACCCAGTACTTC,CASRGGGETQYF
TRBV3-1/TRBV3-2,TRBJ2-5,-,-,TGTGCCAGCAGCCGCCCGGGGGGCCCCGACCAAGAGACCCAGTACTTC,CASSRPGGPDQETQYF
TRBV6-6,TRBJ1-2,-,-,TGTGCCAGCACAGTCGACTATGGCTACACCTTC,CASTVDYGYTF
TRBV2,TRBJ1-4,few,TRBD1,TGTGCCAGCTCTAACCCTCCGGGACAGCCCAAACTGTTTTTT,CASSNPPGQPKLFF
TRBV28,TRBJ1-5,-,-,TGTGCCAGCAGTACTTCCAGGTTCCCCCAGCATTTT,CASSTSRFPQHF
TRBV19,TRBJ1-4,-,-,TGTGCCAGTAGACAACCGGGACTCGCGGGCGAAAAACTGTTTTTT,CASRQPGLAGEKLFF
TRBV5-1,TRBJ2-3,-,TRBD2,TGCGCCAGCAGCCGGACTTTTAGCGGGGGGATCACAGATACGCAGTATTTT,CASSRTFSGGITDTQYF
TRBV9,TRBJ2-3,-,-,TGTGCCAGCAGCCCCCGAGCGGTTAGCACAGATACGCAGTATTTT,CASSPRAVSTDTQYF
TRBV29-1,TRBJ2-5,-,TRBD2,TGCAGCGTTGGAACTAGCGGGGGCCCTCTTGGGACCCAGTACTTC,CSVGTSGGPLGTQYF
TRBV28,TRBJ1-3,once,TRBD1,TGTGCCACCAGAACGCAGGGGGTTGGAAACACCATATATTTT,CATRTQGVGNTIYF
TRBV19,TRBJ1-5,-,TRBD1,TGTGCCAGTAGTATTTCCGCCGGGACAGGGTCCAATCAGCCCCAGCATTTT,CASSISAGTGSNQPQHF
TRBV6-2/TRBV6-3,TRBJ1-2,-,-,TGTGCCAGCAGTTACCGACAGGTTTATAACTATGGCTACACCTTC,CASSYRQVYNYGYTF
TRBV5-1,TRBJ1-2,few,TRBD1,TGCGCCAGCAGTTTGGCGGGAATTAGGACAGGGAACTATGGCTACACCTTC,CASSLAGIRTGNYGYTF
TRBV30,TRBJ2-5,-,-,TGTGCCTGGACCCCAGGCCAAGAGACCCAGTACTTC,CAWTPGQETQYF
TRBV19,TRBJ1-5,-,-,TGTGCCAGTAGGCCCCTTTTGGGGGCGAGCAATCAGCCCCAGCATTTT,CASRPLLGASNQPQHF
TRBV19,TRBJ1-2,-,TRBD1,TGTGCCAGTAACCTGGGACAGGGAGATTGGAATGGCTACACCTTC,CASNLGQGDWNGYTF
TRBV7-8,TRBJ2-1,-,-,TGTGCCAGCAGCGGAACAGGATACAATGAGCAGTTCTTC,CASSGTGYNEQFF
TRBV6-5,TRBJ2-7,-,TRBD2,TGTGCAGTAATAGCAGCGGGGAGTTACGAGCAGTACTTC,CAVIAAGSYEQYF
TRBV5-6,TRBJ2-4,-,TRBD1,TGTGCCAGCAGCCATCGGGACAGGGGTTGGGACTTC,CASSHRDRGWDF
TRBV6-6,TRBJ1-3,once,-,TGTGCCAGCAGTTCGACAAGCCGCTCTGGAAACACCATATATTTT,CASSSTSRSGNTIYF
TRBV6-5,TRBJ2-3,-,-,TGTGCCAGCACGGGTAACACAGATACGCAGTATTTT,CASTGNTDTQYF